Listed below are T cell receptor beta chains from one sample, sequenced in a study of cytotoxic CD8 clonotypes in ibrutinib-treated CLL. Libraries were prepared by immunoSEQ multiplex PCR; TCRdb keeps only in-frame clonotypes and omits some of them. The data show 55,000 to 60,000 clones, with 50% to 65% seen just once and roughly a quarter held by the top ten. The sequencing used PBMCs, collected at disease progression, from a patient treated with ibrutinib. The receptors derive from a human donor with chronic lymphocytic leukemia. CDR3s include the opening cysteine and the closing phenylalanine or tryptophan. The order of the fields is CDR3 protein, CDR3 DNA, clone size, V gene, D gene, J gene. A D gene is named only where the DNA matches it firmly. Not every row has a clone size; where given, it reads once, few, many or a size class.

CASSHRGIGNQPQHF | TGTGCCAGCAGTCATAGGGGGATCGGCAATCAGCCCCAGCATTTT | few | TRBV28 | - | TRBJ1-5
CASSLGGALNTGELFF | TGTGCCAGCAGCTTGGGAGGGGCCCTGAACACCGGGGAGCTGTTTTTT | - | TRBV11-2 | TRBD2 | TRBJ2-2
CASSPPSGRDRGNTEAFF | TGTGCCAGCTCACCACCGAGTGGGCGCGACAGGGGGAACACTGAAGCTTTCTTT | - | TRBV18 | TRBD1 | TRBJ1-1
CASSPSRSGRENSPLHF | TGTGCCAGCTCACCCTCCAGGTCGGGGAGGGAAAATTCACCCCTCCACTTT | - | TRBV18 | - | TRBJ1-6
CASSLAGQGSGNTIYF | TGTGCCAGCAGCTTAGCGGGACAGGGATCTGGAAACACCATATATTTT | - | TRBV7-8 | TRBD1 | TRBJ1-3
CASSKAGGGGYTF | TGTGCCAGCAGCAAAGCCGGGGGCGGTGGCTACACCTTC | few | TRBV7-3 | - | TRBJ1-2
CASSLKSGGAYEQYF | TGTGCCAGCAGTCTAAAAAGCGGGGGGGCCTACGAGCAGTACTTC | - | TRBV27 | TRBD2 | TRBJ2-7
CASSFNNEQYF | TGTGCCAGCAGCTTTAATAACGAGCAGTACTTC | - | TRBV11-3 | - | TRBJ2-7
CASSPGPSGVTYEQYF | TGTGCCAGCAGCCCCGGGCCTAGCGGGGTTACCTACGAGCAGTACTTC | once | TRBV5-6 | TRBD2 | TRBJ2-7
CASSLATAPYEQYF | TGTGCCAGCAGTTTAGCGACAGCTCCCTACGAGCAGTACTTC | - | TRBV27 | - | TRBJ2-7
CASTTGQGAWQPQHF | TGTGCCAGCACCACGGGACAGGGGGCTTGGCAGCCCCAGCATTTT | - | TRBV7-8 | TRBD1 | TRBJ1-5
CASSFTGGNYGYTF | TGTGCCAGCAGTTTTACAGGGGGCAACTATGGCTACACCTTC | few | TRBV27 | TRBD1 | TRBJ1-2
CASSSSSGQQLYGYTF | TGTGCCAGCAGCTCCTCCTCGGGACAGCAGCTCTATGGCTACACCTTC | - | TRBV7-2 | TRBD1 | TRBJ1-2
CSVSVGELTEAFF | TGCAGCGTTTCGGTTGGGGAGTTGACTGAAGCTTTCTTT | many | TRBV29-1 | - | TRBJ1-1
CASSAPGLVGYNEQFF | TGTGCCAGCAGCGCCCCGGGACTAGTGGGATACAATGAGCAGTTCTTC | - | TRBV9 | TRBD2 | TRBJ2-1
CASSVAAGESYEQYF | TGTGCCAGCAGCGTAGCGGCGGGGGAGTCCTACGAGCAGTACTTC | - | TRBV9 | TRBD2 | TRBJ2-7
CASSEAGTVYGYTF | TGTGCCAGCAGTGAAGCCGGGACAGTTTACGGCTACACCTTC | few | TRBV6-1 | TRBD1 | TRBJ1-2
CASSPRDSGVHEQYF | TGCGCCAGCAGCCCCCGGGACAGTGGGGTGCACGAGCAGTACTTC | - | TRBV5-1 | TRBD1 | TRBJ2-7
CASNKRGQETQYF | TGTGCCAGCAATAAGCGGGGCCAAGAGACCCAGTACTTC | - | TRBV2 | TRBD2 | TRBJ2-5
CARSLATSGKHEDEQFF | TGTGCCAGAAGCTTGGCCACCAGCGGGAAACACGAGGATGAGCAGTTCTTC | many | TRBV5-4 | TRBD2 | TRBJ2-1
CASRQQGAIGSPLHF | TGTGCCAGCAGGCAACAGGGGGCAATTGGTTCACCCCTCCACTTT | many | TRBV28 | TRBD1 | TRBJ1-6
CSVTTGGSYTEAFF | TGCAGCGTCACGACAGGGGGCTCGTACACTGAAGCTTTCTTT | - | TRBV29-1 | TRBD1 | TRBJ1-1
CASSGGTSGKDEQFF | TGTGCCAGCAGTGGAGGGACTAGCGGGAAGGATGAGCAGTTCTTC | few | TRBV6-1 | TRBD2 | TRBJ2-1
CASSVRDSTYEQYF | TGTGCCAGCAGCGTCCGGGACTCGACCTACGAGCAGTACTTC | - | TRBV9 | - | TRBJ2-7
CASSLVQGQGTEAFF | TGTGCCAGCAGCTTAGTACAGGGGCAGGGCACTGAAGCTTTCTTT | few | TRBV7-6 | TRBD1 | TRBJ1-1
CSVERRAYGYTF | TGCAGCGTTGAAAGGAGGGCATATGGCTACACCTTC | - | TRBV29-1 | - | TRBJ1-2
CASSAQSPGRGSYNEQFF | TGTGCCAGCAGTGCCCAGTCACCGGGGCGGGGGAGTTACAATGAGCAGTTCTTC | once | TRBV25-1 | TRBD2 | TRBJ2-1
CAISGQGADTGELFF | TGTGCCATCAGCGGACAGGGGGCGGACACCGGGGAGCTGTTTTTT | - | TRBV10-3 | TRBD1 | TRBJ2-2
CASSWTGLYNQPQHF | TGTGCCAGCAGTTGGACAGGATTGTACAATCAGCCCCAGCATTTT | - | TRBV27 | TRBD1 | TRBJ1-5
CAWSVGAGGQPQHF | TGTGCCTGGAGTGTAGGGGCAGGGGGACAGCCCCAGCATTTT | - | TRBV30 | TRBD1 | TRBJ1-5
CASSPGTGRREQYF | TGTGCCAGCAGCCCCGGGACAGGTAGAAGGGAGCAGTACTTC | - | TRBV11-2 | TRBD1 | TRBJ2-7
CASSLLVSYNEQFF | TGTGCCAGCAGTTTACTTGTCTCCTACAATGAGCAGTTCTTC | - | TRBV28 | - | TRBJ2-1
CASSLTRVPSPYEQYF | TGTGCCAGCAGCCTAACCCGGGTCCCCTCTCCCTACGAGCAGTACTTC | - | TRBV7-8 | - | TRBJ2-7
CASSMGGSAYEQYF | TGTGCCAGCAGTATGGGGGGGAGCGCCTACGAGCAGTACTTC | - | TRBV28 | TRBD2 | TRBJ2-7
CASRPGGTLHEQYF | TGCGCCAGCAGACCAGGGGGCACACTCCACGAGCAGTACTTC | few | TRBV5-1 | TRBD1 | TRBJ2-7
CASSFPPRQFSGNTIYF | TGTGCCAGCAGTTTTCCCCCCCGACAGTTCTCTGGAAACACCATATATTTT | - | TRBV28 | - | TRBJ1-3
CASSYRGGETQYF | TGTGCCAGCAGTTACAGGGGGGGAGAGACCCAGTACTTC | - | TRBV5-6 | - | TRBJ2-5
CASSLSTGFYEQYF | TGCGCCAGCAGCTTGTCTACAGGGTTCTACGAGCAGTACTTC | many | TRBV5-1 | - | TRBJ2-7
CASRGSGGTYNEQFF | TGTGCCAGCAGAGGGAGCGGGGGGACCTACAATGAGCAGTTCTTC | - | TRBV28 | TRBD2 | TRBJ2-1
CASSSPRRTGGANWDF | TGTGCCAGCAGTTCTCCACGGAGGACAGGGGGCGCGAATTGGGACTTC | - | TRBV28 | TRBD1 | TRBJ2-7
CASSLDGTARTDTQYF | TGCGCCAGCAGCTTGGATGGGACGGCGAGGACAGATACGCAGTATTTT | once | TRBV5-1 | - | TRBJ2-3
CARNGAASTDTQYF | TGTGCCCGAAATGGGGCGGCTAGCACAGATACGCAGTATTTT | once | TRBV6-5 | - | TRBJ2-3
CASRWDRSKGAFF | TGTGCCAGCAGATGGGACAGGTCCAAGGGAGCTTTCTTT | - | TRBV6-1 | TRBD1 | TRBJ1-1
CASSQEYGAETQYF | TGCGCCAGCAGCCAAGAGTACGGGGCGGAGACCCAGTACTTC | once | TRBV4-1 | - | TRBJ2-5
CASSLAGSGANVLTF | TGTGCCAGCAGCTTAGCGGGGTCTGGGGCCAACGTCCTGACTTTC | - | TRBV7-2 | - | TRBJ2-6
CASSQGLVPAYEQYF | TGTGCCAGCAGCCAAGGGCTGGTCCCGGCCTACGAGCAGTACTTC | - | TRBV14 | - | TRBJ2-7
CASSLSLYEQYF | TGTGCCAGCAGTTTATCTTTATACGAGCAGTACTTC | - | TRBV28 | - | TRBJ2-7
CASRTPDRGNTEAFF | TGTGCCAGCAGAACTCCGGACAGGGGGAACACTGAAGCTTTCTTT | - | TRBV28 | TRBD1 | TRBJ1-1
CASSQDLAYGYTF | TGTGCCAGCAGCCAAGATCTGGCTTATGGCTACACCTTC | - | TRBV4-2 | - | TRBJ1-2
CASSIPPGGVPYEQYF | TGTGCCAGCAGTATTCCCCCCGGAGGTGTCCCCTACGAGCAGTACTTC | - | TRBV28 | - | TRBJ2-7
CASSGGTVNYGYTF | TGTGCCAGTAGTGGAGGGACAGTCAACTATGGCTACACCTTC | few | TRBV19 | TRBD1 | TRBJ1-2